The 20 T cell receptor beta chains reported below all come from one sample, sequenced in a study of blood T cell repertoires in COVID-19. The data were produced by immunoSEQ multiplex PCR, yet TCRdb's version contains in-frame clones alone and is incomplete. The data hold about 480,000 clones, with approximately 88% observed a single time. The sample comprised peripheral blood. These receptor sequences come from a woman in her forties or fifties with COVID-19, enrolled during active disease.

This chain connects TRBV7-9 to TRBJ2-7, with D possibly being TRBD2 (6 bases). V lost 1 base and J 1 base, leaving 14 bases between the germline ends. The length of the CDR3 is 16 residues. Germline V gives CDR1 SEHNR, CDR2 FQNEAQ (reference sequence). CDR3 sequence: CASSLGAAGKSYEQYF. The CDR3 coding sequence is TGTGCCAGCAGCTTAGGGGCGGCGGGGAAGTCCTACGAGCAGTACTTC.

CDR3: CASSLWTRNTEAFF. The CDR3 DNA is TGTGCCAGCAGCTTATGGACAAGGAACACTGAAGCTTTCTTT. This chain uses TRBV7-9 with TRBJ1-1; perhaps TRBD1 as D (5 bases). Germline CDR1 and CDR2: SEHNR and FQNEAQ (reference sequence). Trimming pared 2 bases from V and 1 base from J, leaving 8 bases between. The CDR3 has 14 residues.

The chain is built from TRBV5-1 and TRBJ1-2; tentatively, D is TRBD1 (6 bases). CDR1 is SGHRS and CDR2 is YFSETQ in the germline V gene. V was cut by 4 bases and J by 8 bases, with 18 bases left in between. The CDR3 consists of 14 residues. In DNA form, the CDR3 reads TGCGCCAGCAGCCCGGACAGTCCCCCATTGGGCTACACCTTC. It translates to CASSPDSPPLGYTF.

This chain joins TRBV15 and TRBJ2-1; maybe TRBD2 (5 bases). This CDR3 is built from 14 residues. Germline loops: CDR1 LNHNV, CDR2 YYDKDF (reference sequence). Trimming left V 3 bases short and J 8 bases short, with 14 bases between. CDR3 amino acids: CATSSGSFSDEQFF. Written as DNA, the CDR3 is TGTGCCACCAGCAGTGGATCTTTTAGCGATGAGCAGTTCTTC.

V is TRBV7-8 and J is TRBJ1-4, with D possibly being TRBD1 (6 bases). Trimming took off 4 bases at V and 4 bases at J, with 16 bases between the two ends. Germline CDR1 reads SGHVS; CDR2 reads FQNEAQ. The CDR3 is 16 amino acids. The CDR3 sequence: CASSSWTVTRNEKLFF. The CDR3 DNA sequence: TGTGCCAGCAGCTCGTGGACAGTAACCCGTAATGAAAAACTGTTTTTT. Full variable domain (rest looked up from reference TRBV7-8 and TRBJ1-4): GAGVSQSPRYKVAKRGQDVALRCDPISGHVSLFWYQQALGQGPEFLTYFQNEAQLDKSGLPSDRFFAERPEGSVSTLKIQRTQQEDSAVYLCASSSWTVTRNEKLFFGSGTQLSVL.

The chain has TRBV5-6 and TRBJ2-7, with D tentatively TRBD1 (6 bases). Germline CDR1 SGHDT, CDR2 YYEEEE. Trimming stripped 0 bases from V and 2 bases from J, with 15 bases between. This CDR3 region has 16 residues. Here the CDR3 DNA reads TGTGCCAGCAGCTTGGGGATTGGACAGAAGACCTACGAGCAGTACTTC. This translates into CASSLGIGQKTYEQYF.

The chain has TRBV7-9 and TRBJ2-7, with D possibly TRBD1 on 5 matching bases. The CDR3 runs 15 residues. Trimming pared 5 bases from V and 0 bases from J, leaving 14 bases between. CDR1 SEHNR and CDR2 FQNEAQ come from the germline V gene (reference sequence). In DNA form, the CDR3 reads TGTGCCAGCAGCGCCGACAGCCTTTTCTCCTACGAGCAGTACTTC. Amino acids: CASSADSLFSYEQYF.

This chain joins TRBV6-5 and TRBJ2-3, with a possible D match to TRBD2 (5 bases). The germline V and J ends were trimmed by 5 bases and 5 bases, with 17 bases remaining between them. Germline CDR1 reads MNHEY; CDR2 reads SVGAGI. This CDR3 comprises 15 residues. This chain's CDR3 is CASSPTGSEGDTQYF. The CDR3 nucleotides are TGTGCCAGCAGTCCCACTGGGTCAGAGGGAGATACGCAGTATTTT.

The rearrangement joins TRBV15 to TRBJ1-4; TRBD1 is a possible D gene (5 bases). Germline V gene lookup returns CDR1 LNHNV and CDR2 YYDKDF (reference sequence). There are 15 residues in the CDR3. V lost 1 base and J lost 8, with 14 bases in between. CDR3: CATSRVSGASEKLFF. The CDR3 DNA is TGTGCCACCAGCAGAGTTAGTGGGGCCTCGGAAAAACTGTTTTTT.

J is TRBJ2-3 and V is TRBV4-1, with TRBD2 as a possible D gene (7 bases). The V end was cut by 3 bases, the J end by 6 bases, with 16 bases between. Germline lookup yields CDR1 MGHRA and CDR2 YSYEKL. The CDR3 is 15 amino acids. The chain's CDR3 is CASSQEGGGRDTQYF. The DNA for the CDR3 is TGCGCCAGCAGCCAGGAAGGGGGGGGAAGGGATACGCAGTATTTT.

The rearrangement links TRBV3-1 (or the pseudogene TRBV3-2) to TRBJ2-3; TRBD2 agrees at 10 bases. The germline V gene has CDR1 LGHDT and CDR2 YNNKEL (reference sequence). V trimming: 1 base; J trimming: 5 bases; junction bases outside the gene matches: 6. There are 16 residues in the CDR3. DNA of the CDR3: TGTGCCAGCAGCCAAGTTCCTAGCGGGGGTTTAGATACGCAGTATTTT. Its translation: CASSQVPSGGLDTQYF.

The chain uses TRBV5-1 and TRBJ2-1, with 12 positions matching TRBD1. J gave up 1 base and V 4 bases, and 9 bases lay outside the gene matches. The length of the CDR3 is 18 residues. Germline V gene data show CDR1 as SGHRS and CDR2 as YFSETQ. The CDR3 loop is CASSGGTGGPRSYNEQFF. In nucleotides, the CDR3 is TGCGCCAGCAGCGGCGGGACAGGGGGCCCAAGGTCCTACAATGAGCAGTTCTTC.

V and J are TRBV9 and TRBJ2-2; TRBD1 matches at 7 bases. The V gene's germline CDR1 is SGDLS and CDR2 YYNGEE. The length of the CDR3 is 15 residues. V dropped 2 bases and J dropped 5; count of bases not matched to a gene: 6. The CDR3 sequence: CASSVRGRDTGELFF. DNA of the CDR3: TGTGCCAGCAGCGTTAGGGGGCGCGATACCGGGGAGCTGTTTTTT. Supplemented by reference TRBV9 and TRBJ2-2, the full variable domain reads DSGVTQTPKHLITATGQRVTLRCSPRSGDLSVYWYQQSLDQGLQFLIQYYNGEERAKGNILERFSAQQFPDLHSELNLSSLELGDSALYFCASSVRGRDTGELFFGEGSRLTVL.

The chain recombines TRBV19 with TRBJ1-4; unclear D gene. V was cut by 6 bases and J by 3 bases, with 11 bases left in between. Germline loops: CDR1 LNHDA, CDR2 SQIVND (reference sequence). CDR3 size: 14 residues. CDR3 nucleotide sequence: TGTGCCAGTAGGATCGAGGTGGCTAATGAAAAACTGTTTTTT. The encoded protein is CASRIEVANEKLFF.

V gene TRBV11-2 combines with J gene TRBJ2-7; D may be TRBD2 (6 bases). Per the germline V gene, CDR1 is SGHAT and CDR2 is FQNNGV. The V and J ends lost 3 bases and 3 bases respectively, with 12 bases between them. The CDR3 loop spans 14 amino acids. The CDR3 reads CASSLGGGGYEQYF. The CDR3 DNA is TGTGCCAGCAGCTTGGGGGGTGGGGGCTACGAGCAGTACTTC.

The chain employs TRBV7-2 and TRBJ2-3, with D perhaps matching TRBD1 (5 bases). This CDR3 has 13 amino acids. V was pared by 6 bases and J by 2 bases, with 9 bases between. The V gene's germline CDR1 is SGHTA and CDR2 FQGNSA. CDR3 residues: CASSLTDTDTQYF. CDR3 bases: TGTGCCAGCAGTTTGACAGACACAGATACGCAGTATTTT.

The chain uses TRBV12-5 and TRBJ1-2; a weak D match, TRBD1 (6 bases). This CDR3 is built from 15 residues. The V gene lost 1 base and the J gene lost 3 bases, with 12 bases spanning the gap. CDR1 and CDR2 from the germline V gene are LGHNT and FRNRAP. In DNA form, the CDR3 reads TGTGCTAGTGGTTTGGCGACAGGAAATCACTATGGCTACACCTTC. Translating gives CASGLATGNHYGYTF.

V gene TRBV7-2 combines with J gene TRBJ1-4, with no clear D. V lost 1 base and J 3 bases, leaving 6 bases between the germline ends. CDR1 is SGHTA, CDR2 FQGNSA, per germline. CDR3 size: 14 residues. The CDR3: CASSLGRANEKLFF. The DNA for the CDR3 is TGTGCCAGCAGCTTAGGACGGGCTAATGAAAAACTGTTTTTT.

The count of this clone is one. The chain uses TRBV24-1 and TRBJ1-2; 7 positions match TRBD1. V lost 8 bases to trimming and J lost 6 bases; unmatched junction nucleotides: 11. Germline values: CDR1 KGHDR, CDR2 SFDVKD. The CDR3 is made up of 14 amino acids. CDR3 protein: CATNSGVGGNGYTF. The CDR3 nucleotides read TGTGCCACCAATTCCGGGGTAGGGGGCAATGGCTACACCTTC.

The chain is built from TRBV6-4 and TRBJ1-5, with 7 bases lining up with TRBD1. CDR1 MRHNA and CDR2 SNTAGT come from the germline V gene. V gave up 2 bases and J gave up 3 bases; unmatched junction bases: 10. CDR3 size: 17 residues. The CDR3 protein is CASSDGERDSPNQPQHF. The DNA of the CDR3 is TGTGCCAGCAGTGACGGTGAAAGGGACAGCCCCAATCAGCCCCAGCATTTT.